This T cell receptor (beta chain) appears in the sequencing data of a study of blood T cells in healthy people across ages. J lost 1 base, V lost 3 bases, and 3 bases had no gene match. The CDR3 consists of 15 residues. CDR1 is MDHEN, CDR2 SYDVKM, per germline. Combining a sample-barcoded 5' primer with a J-beta primer mix, a second PCR ran for roughly 7 to 12 cycles. Tagging of each cDNA molecule was performed by a template-switch adaptor with 12 random nucleotides. Via MiXCR, TCRdb re-called the 5' RACE reads, giving one row per CDR3 protein. This table holds nearly 1 million distinct CDR3 sequences, about 53% found once.

The chain carries TRBV28 and TRBJ2-5; TRBD2 aligns across 9 bases. The sequenced sample consisted of blood. The receptor's source is a woman aged 60-75 years in good health. The CDR3 nucleotides are TGTGCCAGCAGTTTGACTAGCGGAGGCCAAGAGACCCAGTACTTC. It specifies CASSLTSGGQETQYF.